The 5 T cell receptor beta chains presented below share a single source sample, sequenced in a study of T cells after yellow fever vaccination. In TCRdb, the 5' RACE reads were re-called with MiXCR into one record per CDR3 protein. The table shows about 160,000 distinct CDR3 sequences, with 5.5% to 7.5% occurring only once. The input for sequencing was CD4+ T cells sorted from PBMCs, taken 4 to 6 days after the first yellow fever vaccination. The receptors were sampled from a man younger than 35 who received the YFV17D yellow fever vaccine.

This clonotype was seen many times. The chain joins TRBV11-2 to TRBJ2-7; 9 nucleotides line up with TRBD1. The CDR3 contains 15 residues. Trimming cost V 5 bases and J 2 bases; bases outside gene matches: 7. Per the germline V gene, CDR1 is SGHAT and CDR2 is FQNNGV. The CDR3 DNA sequence: TGTGCCAGCAGCGATAGAAGACAGGGGGCCTACGAGCAGTACTTC. Amino acid sequence: CASSDRRQGAYEQYF.

This clonotype was counted a few times. The chain carries TRBV20-1 and TRBJ2-1, with TRBD2 identical over 7 bases. After removal of 6 bases from V and 6 bases from J, the junction contained 8 bases not matched to a gene. CDR3 length equals 13 residues. Per germline, CDR1 DFQATT and CDR2 SNEGSKA (reference sequence). CDR3 bases: TGCAGTGCAAGGGGACTACCCGGCAATGAGCAGTTCTTC. Protein sequence: CSARGLPGNEQFF.

This clonotype was counted between two and nine times. The chain links TRBV7-2 to TRBJ2-1; 7 nucleotides match TRBD2. The V gene's germline CDR1 is SGHTA and CDR2 FQGNSA. This CDR3 comprises 16 residues. V shed 5 bases and J 0 bases; nucleotides not matched to a gene: 7. The CDR3 sequence: CASSIWRGISYNEQFF. CDR3 sequence (DNA): TGTGCCAGCAGCATCTGGCGGGGGATCTCCTACAATGAGCAGTTCTTC.

This clonotype was counted many times. The rearrangement uses TRBV12-3 or TRBV12-4 and TRBJ2-5, with 13 bases matching TRBD2. The CDR3 totals 16 residues. J lost 1 base, V lost 6 bases, and 5 bases had no gene match. The CDR3 reads CASREGLAGLQETQYF. CDR3 coding DNA: TGTGCCAGCAGAGAGGGACTAGCGGGACTCCAAGAGACCCAGTACTTC.

This clonotype was detected many times. The rearrangement joins TRBV6-2 or TRBV6-3 to TRBJ2-5, with 12 bases fitting TRBD2. This CDR3 comprises 15 residues. Trimming took 4 bases from V and 5 from J; bases not matched to a gene: 5. Germline V gene sequence: CDR1 MNHEY, CDR2 SVGEGT. The CDR3 DNA sequence: TGTGCCAGCAGTTCCCGACTAGCGGGGGATGAGACCCAGTACTTC. It specifies CASSSRLAGDETQYF.